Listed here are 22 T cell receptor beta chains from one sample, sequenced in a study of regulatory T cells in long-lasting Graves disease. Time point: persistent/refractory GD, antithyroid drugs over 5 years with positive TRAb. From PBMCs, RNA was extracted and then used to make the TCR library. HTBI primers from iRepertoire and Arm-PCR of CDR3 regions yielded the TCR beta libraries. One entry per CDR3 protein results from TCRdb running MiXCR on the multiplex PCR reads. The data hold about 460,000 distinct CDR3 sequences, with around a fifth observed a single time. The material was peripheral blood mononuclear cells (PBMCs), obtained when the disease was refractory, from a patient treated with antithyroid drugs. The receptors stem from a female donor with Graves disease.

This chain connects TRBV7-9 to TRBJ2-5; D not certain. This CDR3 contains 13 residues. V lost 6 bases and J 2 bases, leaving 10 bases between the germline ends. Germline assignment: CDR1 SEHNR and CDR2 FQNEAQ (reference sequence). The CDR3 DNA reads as TGTGCCAGCAGGGATCGTCGGCAAGAGACCCAGTACTTC. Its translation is CASRDRRQETQYF.

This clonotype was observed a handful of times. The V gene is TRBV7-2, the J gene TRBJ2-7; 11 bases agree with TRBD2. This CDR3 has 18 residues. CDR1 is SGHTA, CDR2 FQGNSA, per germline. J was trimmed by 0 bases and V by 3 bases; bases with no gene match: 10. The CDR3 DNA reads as TGTGCCAGCAGCTTGGGAGGTTCTAGCGGGAGGAGCTCCTACGAGCAGTACTTC. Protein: CASSLGGSSGRSSYEQYF.

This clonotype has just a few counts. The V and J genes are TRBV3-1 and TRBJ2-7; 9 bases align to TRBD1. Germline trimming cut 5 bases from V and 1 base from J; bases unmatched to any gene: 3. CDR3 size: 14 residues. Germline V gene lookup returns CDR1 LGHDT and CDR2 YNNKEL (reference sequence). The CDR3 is CASSGDRASYEQYF. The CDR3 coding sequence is TGTGCCAGCAGCGGGGACAGGGCTTCCTACGAGCAGTACTTC.

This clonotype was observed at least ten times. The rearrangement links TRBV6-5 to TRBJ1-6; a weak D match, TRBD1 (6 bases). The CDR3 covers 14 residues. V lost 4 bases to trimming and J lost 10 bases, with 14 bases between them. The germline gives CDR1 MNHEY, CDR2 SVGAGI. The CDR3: CASSWDTPSSPLHF. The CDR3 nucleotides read TGTGCCAGCAGTTGGGACACCCCCTCGTCACCCCTCCACTTT.

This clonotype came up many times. The CDR3 DNA sequence: TGTGCCAGCAGTTTCCGACGGGACAGGGATCAGCCCCAGCATTTT. It codes for CASSFRRDRDQPQHF. The chain uses TRBV6-5 and TRBJ1-5; 9 bases map to TRBD1. The CDR3 is 15 amino acids. The germline gives CDR1 MNHEY, CDR2 SVGAGI. J lost 5 bases, V lost 4 bases, and 6 bases had no gene match.

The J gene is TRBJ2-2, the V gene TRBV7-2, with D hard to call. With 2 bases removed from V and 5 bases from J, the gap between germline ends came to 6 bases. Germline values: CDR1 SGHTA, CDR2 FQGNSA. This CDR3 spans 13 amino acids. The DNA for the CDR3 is TGTGCCAGCAGCTTAACGAGGACCGGGGAGCTGTTTTTT. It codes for CASSLTRTGELFF.

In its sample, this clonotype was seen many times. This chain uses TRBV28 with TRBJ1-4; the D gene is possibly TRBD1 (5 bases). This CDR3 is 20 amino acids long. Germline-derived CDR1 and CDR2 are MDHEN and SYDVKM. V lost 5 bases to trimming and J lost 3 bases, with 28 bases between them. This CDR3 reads CASSAALAWVPGTPNEKLFF. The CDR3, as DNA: TGTGCCAGCAGTGCGGCCTTGGCGTGGGTACCGGGGACCCCTAATGAAAAACTGTTTTTT.

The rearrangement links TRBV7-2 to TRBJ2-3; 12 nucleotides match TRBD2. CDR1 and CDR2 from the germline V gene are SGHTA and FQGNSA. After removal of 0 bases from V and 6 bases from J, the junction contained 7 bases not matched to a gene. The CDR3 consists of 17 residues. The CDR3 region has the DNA TGTGCCAGCAGCTTAGCGCATAGGACTAGCGGGGACGATACGCAGTATTTT. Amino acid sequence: CASSLAHRTSGDDTQYF.

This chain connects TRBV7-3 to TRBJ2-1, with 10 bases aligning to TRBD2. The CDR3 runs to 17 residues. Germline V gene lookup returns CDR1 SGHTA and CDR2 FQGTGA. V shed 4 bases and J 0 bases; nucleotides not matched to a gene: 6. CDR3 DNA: TGTGCCAGCAGCTCAGGACTAGCGGAAGGCTCCTACAATGAGCAGTTCTTC. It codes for CASSSGLAEGSYNEQFF.

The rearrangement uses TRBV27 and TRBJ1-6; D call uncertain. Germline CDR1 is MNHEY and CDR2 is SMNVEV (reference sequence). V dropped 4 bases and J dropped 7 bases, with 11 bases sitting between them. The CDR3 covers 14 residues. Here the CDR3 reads CASSSWTLNSPLHF. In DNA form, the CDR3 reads TGTGCCAGCAGTTCATGGACCCTAAATTCACCCCTCCACTTT.

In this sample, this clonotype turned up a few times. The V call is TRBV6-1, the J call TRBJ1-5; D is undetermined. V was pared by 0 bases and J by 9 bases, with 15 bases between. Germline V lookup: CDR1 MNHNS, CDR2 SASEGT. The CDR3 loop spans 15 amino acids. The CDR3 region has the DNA TGTGCCAGCAGTGAAGCACAAACCGCCCCCGGGCCCCAGCATTTT. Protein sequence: CASSEAQTAPGPQHF.

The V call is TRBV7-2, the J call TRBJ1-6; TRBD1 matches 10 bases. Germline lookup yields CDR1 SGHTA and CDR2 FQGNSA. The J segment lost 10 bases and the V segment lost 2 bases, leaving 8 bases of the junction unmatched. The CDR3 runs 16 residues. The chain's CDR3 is CASSLIFGTGESPLHF. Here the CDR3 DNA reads TGTGCCAGCAGCTTAATTTTTGGGACAGGGGAATCACCCCTCCACTTT.

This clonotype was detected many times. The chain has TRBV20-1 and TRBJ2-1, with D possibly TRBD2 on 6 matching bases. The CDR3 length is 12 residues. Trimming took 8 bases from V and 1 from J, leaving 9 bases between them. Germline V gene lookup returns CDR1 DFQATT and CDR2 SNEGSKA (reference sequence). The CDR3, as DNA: TGCAGTCGGGACTTATCCTACAATGAGCAGTTCTTC. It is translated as CSRDLSYNEQFF.

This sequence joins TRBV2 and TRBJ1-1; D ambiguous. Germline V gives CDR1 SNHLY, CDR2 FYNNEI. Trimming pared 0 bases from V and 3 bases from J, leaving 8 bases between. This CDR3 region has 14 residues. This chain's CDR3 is CASSEATWHTEAFF. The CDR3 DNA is TGTGCCAGCAGTGAAGCTACCTGGCACACTGAAGCTTTCTTT.

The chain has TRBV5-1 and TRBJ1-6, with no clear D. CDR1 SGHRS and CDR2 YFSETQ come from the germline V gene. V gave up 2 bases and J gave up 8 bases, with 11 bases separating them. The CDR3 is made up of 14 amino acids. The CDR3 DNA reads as TGCGCCAGCAGCTTCCAAAAGGACGATTCACCCCTCCACTTT. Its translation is CASSFQKDDSPLHF.

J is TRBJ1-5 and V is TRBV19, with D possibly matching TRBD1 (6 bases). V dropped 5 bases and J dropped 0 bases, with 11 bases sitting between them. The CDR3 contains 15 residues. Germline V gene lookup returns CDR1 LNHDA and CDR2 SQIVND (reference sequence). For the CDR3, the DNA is TGTGCCAGTAGTTACAGGGAGTATAGCAATCAGCCCCAGCATTTT. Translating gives CASSYREYSNQPQHF.

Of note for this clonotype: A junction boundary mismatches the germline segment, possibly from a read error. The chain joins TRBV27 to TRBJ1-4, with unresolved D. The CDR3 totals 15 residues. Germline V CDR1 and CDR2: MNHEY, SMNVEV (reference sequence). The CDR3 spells CASSLVGATNEKLFF. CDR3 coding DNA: TGCGCCAGCAGCTTGGTCGGCGCAACTAATGAAAAACTGTTTTTT.

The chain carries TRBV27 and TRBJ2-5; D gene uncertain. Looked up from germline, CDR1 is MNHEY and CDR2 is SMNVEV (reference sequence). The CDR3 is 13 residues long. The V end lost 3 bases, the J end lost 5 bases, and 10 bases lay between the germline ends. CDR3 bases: TGTGCCAGCAGTTTTGTTGCCATGGAGACCCAGTACTTC. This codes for CASSFVAMETQYF.

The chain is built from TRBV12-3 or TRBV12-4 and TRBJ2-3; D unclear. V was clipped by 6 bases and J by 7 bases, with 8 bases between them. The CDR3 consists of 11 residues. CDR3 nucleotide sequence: TGTGCCAGCAGCAACACCAATACGCAGTATTTT. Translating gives CASSNTNTQYF.

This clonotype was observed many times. Written as DNA, the CDR3 is TGTGCCAGCAGCCAGCTCCATGGCACTGAAGCTTTCTTT. It yields the protein CASSQLHGTEAFF. The chain has TRBV11-3 and TRBJ1-1; no clear D. The length of the CDR3 is 13 residues. Germline V gene data show CDR1 as SGHNT and CDR2 as YENEEA. V gave up 5 bases and J gave up 4 bases, with 11 bases separating them.

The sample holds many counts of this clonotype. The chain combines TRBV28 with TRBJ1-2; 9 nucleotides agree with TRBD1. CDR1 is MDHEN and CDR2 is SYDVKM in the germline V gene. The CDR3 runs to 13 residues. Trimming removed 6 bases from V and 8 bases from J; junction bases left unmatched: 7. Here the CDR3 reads CASRMGTGYGYTF. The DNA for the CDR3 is TGTGCCAGCAGGATGGGGACAGGGTACGGCTACACCTTC.

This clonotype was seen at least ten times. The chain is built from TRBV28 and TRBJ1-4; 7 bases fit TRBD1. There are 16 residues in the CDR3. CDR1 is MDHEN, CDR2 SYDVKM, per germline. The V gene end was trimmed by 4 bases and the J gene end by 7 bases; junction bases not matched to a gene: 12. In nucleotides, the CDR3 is TGTGCCAGCAGTTCTTCCGTGACAGGGTTCATTGAAAAACTGTTTTTT. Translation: CASSSSVTGFIEKLFF.